This TCR beta chain came from a study of human T cells and chemical hapten exposure. Background on the study: Patients additionally received therapeutic doses of diphenylcyclopropenone on the scalp once a week, and this continued throughout the approximately 23-week study.

One entry per CDR3 protein, called by TCRdb with MiXCR from the RACE reads. This sample yields 65,000 to 85,000 distinct CDR3 sequences, of which 9% to 12% are seen a single time; 1.3% to 1.5% belongs to the top ten. This sample's time point: patch test 1, 2 weeks after DPC sensitization. Treatment meaning: therapeutic diphenylcyclopropenone sensitization with weekly scalp DPC. Blood collection happened ahead of applying each patch test. This clonotype was seen a handful of times. This clonotype originated in a woman aged 45-65 years with alopecia areata. Some clones in this sample may be carry-over from other donors' samples. The source was whole blood, collected in connection with sensitization to the hapten diphenylcyclopropenone (DPC).

The CDR3 DNA reads TGCGCCAGCAGAACAAGCGGGAGGAGGGAAGAGACCCAGTACTTC. This translates into CASRTSGRREETQYF. The J gene is TRBJ2-5, the V gene TRBV5-1; 9 bases are a match to TRBD2. This CDR3 has 15 residues. V trimming: 5 bases; J trimming: 3 bases; junction bases outside the gene matches: 8. Germline V gene sequence: CDR1 SGHRS, CDR2 YFSETQ.